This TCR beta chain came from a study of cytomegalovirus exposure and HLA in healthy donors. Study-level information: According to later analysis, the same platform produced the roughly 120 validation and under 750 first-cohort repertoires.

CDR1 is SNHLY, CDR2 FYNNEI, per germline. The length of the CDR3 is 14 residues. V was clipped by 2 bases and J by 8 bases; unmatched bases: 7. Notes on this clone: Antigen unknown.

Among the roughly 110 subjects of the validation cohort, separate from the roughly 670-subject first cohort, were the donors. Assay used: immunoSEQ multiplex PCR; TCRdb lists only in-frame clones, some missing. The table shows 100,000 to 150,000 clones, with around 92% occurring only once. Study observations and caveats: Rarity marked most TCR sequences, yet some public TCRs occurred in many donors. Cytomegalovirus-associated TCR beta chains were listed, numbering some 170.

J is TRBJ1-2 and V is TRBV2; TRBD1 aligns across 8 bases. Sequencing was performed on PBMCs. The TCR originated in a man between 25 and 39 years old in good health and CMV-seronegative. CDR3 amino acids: CASSETQGARGYTF. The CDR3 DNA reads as TGTGCCAGCAGTGAAACCCAGGGGGCACGCGGCTACACCTTC.